These 30 T cell receptor beta chains were all obtained from the same sample, sequenced in a study of blood T cell repertoires in COVID-19. TCRdb's copy holds only in-frame clones and misses some; the assay was immunoSEQ multiplex PCR. In the table there are 20,000 to 25,000 clones, around 85% of which are singletons. Sequencing was done on a sample of peripheral blood. These TCRs come from a human donor with active COVID-19. The donor label of this sample is uncertain.

The CDR3 sequence: CASSPGTSGQETQYF. The CDR3 nucleotides are TGTGCCAGCAGCCCAGGGACTAGCGGCCAAGAGACCCAGTACTTC. The V call is TRBV7-3, the J call TRBJ2-5, with 11 positions matching TRBD2. Per the germline V gene, CDR1 is SGHTA and CDR2 is FQGTGA. With 5 bases clipped from V and 1 base from J, the junction kept 3 bases outside the gene matches. The CDR3 totals 15 residues. Together with reference TRBV7-3 and TRBJ2-5, the CDR3 gives the full variable domain: GAGVSQTPSNKVTEKGKYVELRCDPISGHTALYWYRQSLGQGPEFLIYFQGTGAADDSGLPNDRFFAVRPEGSVSTLKIQRTERGDSAVYLCASSPGTSGQETQYFGPGTRLLVL.

The chain combines TRBV4-1 with TRBJ2-1, with a tentative D call TRBD1 (5 bases). V dropped 3 bases and J dropped 5 bases, with 29 bases sitting between them. The CDR3 is made up of 20 amino acids. Germline loops: CDR1 MGHRA, CDR2 YSYEKL. The CDR3 loop reads CASSHRQFSSLVGADNEQFF. CDR3 nucleotides: TGCGCCAGCAGCCACAGACAGTTTTCGAGTCTGGTTGGGGCCGACAATGAGCAGTTCTTC.

V and J are TRBV19 and TRBJ1-5; perhaps TRBD1 as D (5 bases). Germline loops: CDR1 LNHDA, CDR2 SQIVND (reference sequence). The V end lost 8 bases, the J end lost 4 bases, and 18 bases lay between the germline ends. The CDR3 totals 15 residues. The CDR3 nucleotides read TGTGCCAGTCACAGGAAGAGGAACGATAATCAGCCCCAGCATTTT. This sequence encodes CASHRKRNDNQPQHF.

This chain uses TRBV2 with TRBJ1-5, with a tentative D call TRBD1 (5 bases). Germline CDR1 is SNHLY and CDR2 is FYNNEI. The CDR3 covers 14 residues. Trimming stripped 6 bases from V and 6 bases from J, with 15 bases between. CDR3 DNA sequence: TGTGCCAGCAGGGACGGGGGACCGACTCAGCCCCAGCATTTT. It encodes CASRDGGPTQPQHF.

The chain combines TRBV2 with TRBJ1-5; D is perhaps TRBD1 (5 bases). Germline V lookup: CDR1 SNHLY, CDR2 FYNNEI. V lost 3 bases to trimming and J lost 3 bases, with 12 bases between them. The CDR3 sequence is 15 residues long. The CDR3 loop is CASSEGGHPNQPQHF. In nucleotides, the CDR3 is TGTGCCAGCAGTGAGGGGGGTCACCCCAATCAGCCCCAGCATTTT.

This chain uses TRBV28 with TRBJ2-3, with 8 bases lining up with TRBD2. The V gene end was trimmed by 4 bases and the J gene end by 9 bases; junction bases not matched to a gene: 15. CDR3 length: 16 amino acids. Germline V gene data show CDR1 as MDHEN and CDR2 as SYDVKM. The CDR3 region has the DNA TGTGCCAGCAGTTCAGCGGACGGGAGGGCCAGTCCCACGCAGTATTTT. It is translated as CASSSADGRASPTQYF.

J is TRBJ2-3 and V is TRBV14; 10 bases are a match to TRBD2. Per the germline V gene, CDR1 is SGHDN and CDR2 is FVKESK. The CDR3 loop spans 15 amino acids. Trimming removed 4 bases from V and 4 bases from J; junction bases left unmatched: 5. CDR3 region: CASSRSGRAADTQYF. The CDR3 coding sequence is TGTGCCAGCAGCCGGAGCGGGAGGGCAGCAGATACGCAGTATTTT. The complete variable domain, with remaining parts taken from reference TRBV14 and TRBJ2-3, reads EAGVTQFPSHSVIEKGQTVTLRCDPISGHDNLYWYRRVMGKEIKFLLHFVKESKQDESGMPNNRFLAERTGGTYSTLKVQPAELEDSGVYFCASSRSGRAADTQYFGPGTRLTVL.

The genes are TRBV29-1 and TRBJ1-2; the match to TRBD1 covers 11 bases. There are 12 residues in the CDR3. Trimming took 7 bases from V and 6 from J; bases not matched to a gene: 4. CDR1 SQVTM and CDR2 ANQGSEA come from the germline V gene. CDR3 sequence reads: CSGSGQGDGYTF. DNA of the CDR3: TGCAGCGGGTCGGGACAGGGGGATGGCTACACCTTC.

The V gene is TRBV7-9, the J gene TRBJ2-5; tentatively, D is TRBD1 (6 bases). The CDR3 contains 13 residues. Germline CDR1 is SEHNR and CDR2 is FQNEAQ (reference sequence). V was pared by 5 bases and J by 5 bases, with 12 bases between. CDR3: CASSLRTVETQYF. In DNA form, the CDR3 reads TGTGCCAGCAGCCTCCGGACAGTGGAGACCCAGTACTTC.

The chain couples TRBV5-1 to TRBJ1-1; D may be TRBD1 (5 bases). CDR3 size: 15 residues. Germline loops: CDR1 SGHRS, CDR2 YFSETQ. V was pared by 1 base and J by 2 bases, with 12 bases between. In DNA form, the CDR3 reads TGCGCCAGCAGCTTGTTGACAGCCAGAAACACTGAAGCTTTCTTT. Amino acid sequence: CASSLLTARNTEAFF.

The chain carries TRBV25-1 and TRBJ1-4; tentative D call: TRBD1 (5 bases). Between the trimmed V and J ends, which lost 1 base and 5 bases, there was a span of 11 bases. This CDR3 is 15 amino acids long. CDR1 and CDR2 (germline): MGHDK, SYGVNS. This chain's CDR3 is CASSEWGRNNEKLFF. CDR3 nucleotides: TGTGCCAGCAGTGAATGGGGCAGAAACAATGAAAAACTGTTTTTT.

The chain recombines TRBV5-4 with TRBJ2-1; 9 bases map to TRBD1. Germline V gene data show CDR1 as SGHNT and CDR2 as YYREEE (reference sequence). Unmatched junction bases numbered 10, after V lost 4 bases and J lost 8 bases. CDR3 length: 15 residues. CDR3 DNA sequence: TGTGCCAGCAGCCCGGGACAGGGAAGCGTCTATGAGCAGTTCTTC. This codes for CASSPGQGSVYEQFF.

The table lists this clone with a count of one. The J gene is TRBJ2-5, the V gene TRBV5-4; 8 bases line up with TRBD1. Unmatched junction bases numbered 6, after V lost 0 bases and J lost 5 bases. The CDR3 spans 15 residues. CDR1 and CDR2 from the germline V gene are SGHNT and YYREEE (reference sequence). DNA for the CDR3: TGTGCCAGCAGCTTGGGGCCAGGGGGCGTTGAGACCCAGTACTTC. It codes for CASSLGPGGVETQYF.

This clone was counted between two and nine times. The rearrangement joins TRBV9 to TRBJ2-7; 9 bases fit TRBD1. Unmatched junction bases numbered 9, after V lost 0 bases and J lost 5 bases. CDR3 length: 16 residues. Germline V CDR1 and CDR2: SGDLS, YYNGEE. The DNA for the CDR3 is TGTGCCAGCAGCGTAGGGGGGGACAGGGCGCGGAACGAGCAGTACTTC. Protein product: CASSVGGDRARNEQYF.

This clone showed up just a few times. V usage is TRBV19 and J usage is TRBJ2-2; 9 nucleotides match TRBD1. The CDR3 is 17 residues long. Looked up from germline, CDR1 is LNHDA and CDR2 is SQIVND (reference sequence). V dropped 6 bases and J dropped 5; count of bases not matched to a gene: 13. CDR3 DNA sequence: TGTGCCAGTAGCCCCTCGGCCCGACAGGGGGTAACCGGGGAGCTGTTTTTT. Its protein is CASSPSARQGVTGELFF.

V usage is TRBV5-5 and J usage is TRBJ2-7, with a weak D call TRBD1 (7 bases). The ends were cut back, 1 base at V and 5 bases at J, with 31 bases in the middle. The CDR3 consists of 20 residues. Germline V gene sequence: CDR1 SGHKS, CDR2 YYEKEE (reference sequence). In DNA, the CDR3 is TGTGCCAGCAGCTTGAACAGGGGAAGGTCTAGCGCCACCCCAGGGAACGAGCAGTACTTC. This codes for CASSLNRGRSSATPGNEQYF.

The CDR3 reads CASSRPGQNTGELFF. In nucleotides, the CDR3 is TGTGCCAGCAGCCGCCCGGGACAGAACACCGGGGAGCTGTTTTTT. The J gene is TRBJ2-2, the V gene TRBV7-8, with D possibly matching TRBD1 (6 bases). Germline V gives CDR1 SGHVS, CDR2 FQNEAQ. The CDR3 covers 15 residues. Trimming left V 5 bases short and J 1 base short, with 11 bases between. Full variable domain (remainder filled in from reference TRBV7-8 and TRBJ2-2): GAGVSQSPRYKVAKRGQDVALRCDPISGHVSLFWYQQALGQGPEFLTYFQNEAQLDKSGLPSDRFFAERPEGSVSTLKIQRTQQEDSAVYLCASSRPGQNTGELFFGEGSRLTVL.

The chain links TRBV7-9 to TRBJ2-7; tentatively, D is TRBD2 (5 bases). This CDR3 is 14 amino acids long. Per the germline V gene, CDR1 is SEHNR and CDR2 is FQNEAQ (reference sequence). Deletions cut 5 bases from V and 3 bases from J, with 14 bases between. DNA for the CDR3: TGTGCCAGCAGCGATGGTCCCGGGGACTACGAGCAGTACTTC. This sequence encodes CASSDGPGDYEQYF.

This clone was seen just once. The gene calls are TRBV3-1 (or the pseudogene TRBV3-2) and TRBJ1-3, with D unresolved. The CDR3 sequence is 19 residues long. Germline-derived CDR1 and CDR2 are LGHDT and YNNKEL (reference sequence). Trimming left V 1 base short and J 0 bases short, with 19 bases between. CDR3 DNA sequence: TGTGCCAGCAGCCAAGGGGCGGGTCGGGCAAGCCTCTCTGGAAACACCATATATTTT. Encoded protein: CASSQGAGRASLSGNTIYF.

This chain connects TRBV7-2 to TRBJ2-7; 11 bases map to TRBD2. The length of the CDR3 is 15 residues. CDR1 and CDR2 from the germline V gene are SGHTA and FQGNSA. V lost 5 bases, J lost 7 bases, and 10 bases stayed unmatched. The CDR3 nucleotides are TGTGCCAGCAGCCCGGTAGCGGGAGGGCCGCGGGAGCAGTACTTC. It yields the protein CASSPVAGGPREQYF.

This CDR3 reads CASSLGGGNTIYF. In DNA form, the CDR3 reads TGTGCCAGCAGCTTGGGGGGGGGAAACACCATATATTTT. The genes are TRBV7-2 and TRBJ1-3, with D perhaps matching TRBD1 (5 bases). Germline values: CDR1 SGHTA, CDR2 FQGNSA. This CDR3 contains 13 residues. The germline V and J ends were trimmed by 3 bases and 4 bases, with 7 bases remaining between them.

The gene calls are TRBV9 and TRBJ2-7; 13 bases agree with TRBD2. Trimming took 3 bases from V and 3 from J; bases not matched to a gene: 3. This CDR3 has 15 residues. Germline loops: CDR1 SGDLS, CDR2 YYNGEE. The CDR3 bases are TGTGCCAGCAGCGAGGGACTAGCGGGGAACTACGAGCAGTACTTC. It specifies CASSEGLAGNYEQYF.

The J gene is TRBJ1-5, the V gene TRBV7-2; D is undetermined. Germline V gene lookup returns CDR1 SGHTA and CDR2 FQGNSA. The CDR3 has 14 amino acids. V was shortened by 3 bases and J by 5 bases, with 11 bases between the two germline ends. The CDR3 DNA sequence: TGTGCCAGCAGCTTTGCCCCCGGAGATCAGCCCCAGCATTTT. Residues: CASSFAPGDQPQHF.

The chain uses TRBV7-3 and TRBJ2-1; 7 positions match TRBD1. The CDR3 runs to 13 residues. The junction had 5 bases not matched to a gene; V was cut back by 5 bases and J by 7 bases. CDR1 SGHTA and CDR2 FQGTGA come from the germline V gene. The CDR3 DNA reads TGTGCCAGCAGCCGTACGACAGGGAATGAGCAGTTCTTC. Translated, it gives CASSRTTGNEQFF.

The chain joins TRBV19 to TRBJ1-1, with D possibly matching TRBD1 (6 bases). From germline, CDR1 is LNHDA and CDR2 SQIVND (reference sequence). The CDR3 covers 13 residues. V was pared by 7 bases and J by 1 base, with 10 bases between. This CDR3 is CASTSGQNTEAFF. Here the CDR3 DNA reads TGTGCCAGTACCTCGGGACAGAACACTGAAGCTTTCTTT.

The CDR3 sequence is CASSLFSETQYF. DNA of the CDR3: TGTGCCAGCAGCTTATTCTCAGAGACCCAGTACTTC. The rearrangement joins TRBV7-2 to TRBJ2-5; unclear D gene. The CDR3 length is 12 residues. With 2 bases removed from V and 4 bases from J, the gap between germline ends came to 5 bases. Germline V gene sequence: CDR1 SGHTA, CDR2 FQGNSA.

The rearrangement links TRBV28 to TRBJ2-4, with D hard to call. Per germline, CDR1 MDHEN and CDR2 SYDVKM. The V end was cut by 7 bases, the J end by 0 bases, with 13 bases between. The CDR3 spans 15 residues. The CDR3 nucleotides read TGTGCCAGCAAAGGAGTATTTCTAGCCAAAAACATTCAGTACTTC. Translation gives CASKGVFLAKNIQYF. The variable domain in full, with the rest retrieved from reference TRBV28 and TRBJ2-4, is DVKVTQSSRYLVKRTGEKVFLECVQDMDHENMFWYRQDPGLGLRLIYFSYDVKMKEKGDIPEGYSVSREKKERFSLILESASTNQTSMYLCASKGVFLAKNIQYFGAGTRLSVL.

The rearrangement uses TRBV29-1 and TRBJ1-2; D is ambiguous. Looked up from germline, CDR1 is SQVTM and CDR2 is ANQGSEA. CDR3 length equals 12 residues. V gave up 4 bases and J gave up 5 bases, with 11 bases separating them. The CDR3 is CSVVVQNYGYTF. The CDR3 region has the DNA TGCAGCGTTGTAGTGCAAAATTATGGCTACACCTTC.

The chain carries TRBV30 and TRBJ2-4, with D maybe TRBD2 (6 bases). The CDR3 sequence is 15 residues long. Germline loops: CDR1 GTSNPN, CDR2 SVGIG (reference sequence). V lost 2 bases, J lost 0 bases, and 11 bases lay in between. CDR3 residues: CAWSRGLQAKNIQYF. CDR3 nucleotide sequence: TGTGCCTGGAGTAGGGGACTTCAAGCCAAAAACATTCAGTACTTC.

The chain is built from TRBV14 and TRBJ2-1; 7 nucleotides line up with TRBD1. Trimming at V came to 8 bases and at J to 3 bases, leaving 7 bases not matched to a gene. Germline CDR1 reads SGHDN; CDR2 reads FVKESK. There are 14 residues in the CDR3. The CDR3 nucleotides are TGTGCCAGCCAACAGGGGTCAAACTACAATGAGCAGTTCTTC. Encoded protein: CASQQGSNYNEQFF.